This T cell receptor (beta chain) originates from a study of blood T cell repertoires in COVID-19. Study context: COVID-19 samples from acute and convalescent phases originated in the United States, Italy and Spain. The cDNA or gDNA used as material had been derived from T cells, B-cell-depleted T cells, or PBMCs.

V gave up 4 bases and J gave up 3 bases; unmatched junction bases: 4. This CDR3 contains 15 residues. CDR1 is MGHRA and CDR2 is YSYEKL in the germline V gene. Per the original methods: Reference gene primer amplification gave estimated nucleated cell counts. Libraries were prepared by immunoSEQ multiplex PCR; TCRdb keeps only in-frame clonotypes and omits some of them. The D gene and trimming were derived from the DNA, and the V and J assignments and clone size from that table. The sample records about 130,000 clones, just under 85% being singletons. This chain links TRBV4-1 with TRBJ2-1; 9 bases fit TRBD2. The source of this sequence is a human donor in a cohort sampled during active COVID-19. Sequencing was carried out using peripheral blood. The CDR3 is CASSRASGDYNEQFF. CDR3 nucleotide sequence: TGCGCCAGCAGCCGGGCTAGCGGGGACTACAATGAGCAGTTCTTC.